The 20 T cell receptor beta chains given below trace back to one sample, sequenced in a study of neurological immune-mediated disorders (dated by TCRdb to the late 2010s). Libraries were made using 5' RACE. These reads were obtained on an Illumina HiSeq 2500. TCRdb trimmed the raw reads at Q25, called clones with MiXCR and kept productive beta chains. Identical CDR3 protein sequences are pooled into one entry, listed with their most common genes and DNA. Recorded for this sample are 70,000 or so distinct CDR3 sequences; 2.5% to 4% of them occurred a single time. 4% to 6.5% of the sample is held by the ten biggest clonotypes. The sequencing sample was made of PBMCs. These receptors came from a woman in her forties or fifties with multiple sclerosis.

This clonotype was picked up many times. The gene calls are TRBV4-2 and TRBJ1-1; a weak D match, TRBD1 (6 bases). Germline assignment: CDR1 LGHNA and CDR2 YNFKEQ. The CDR3 runs to 17 residues. V was trimmed by 0 bases and J by 0 bases, leaving 14 bases between them. The CDR3 sequence is CASSQDPSGGMNTEAFF. The CDR3 region has the DNA TGTGCCAGCAGCCAAGATCCTTCTGGGGGCATGAACACTGAAGCTTTCTTT.

There are many counts of this clonotype. The rearrangement uses TRBV7-2 and TRBJ1-2; the match to TRBD1 covers 10 bases. Germline V CDR1 and CDR2: SGHTA, FQGNSA. V gave up 2 bases and J gave up 8 bases; unmatched junction bases: 8. The CDR3 has 15 amino acids. This CDR3 reads CASSLRDRGVGGYTF. In DNA, the CDR3 is TGTGCCAGCAGCTTAAGGGACAGGGGTGTTGGCGGCTACACCTTC.

Ten or more counts support this clonotype. The chain links TRBV5-1 to TRBJ2-7; D is perhaps TRBD2 (5 bases). Trimming left V 2 bases short and J 7 bases short, with 16 bases between. This CDR3 has 14 residues. The germline CDR1 and CDR2 sequences are SGHRS and YFSETQ. The CDR3 DNA follows: TGCGCCAGCAGCTTAGGACTCACAAGGGCTGAGCAGTACTTC. This encodes CASSLGLTRAEQYF. Full variable domain (remainder filled in from reference TRBV5-1 and TRBJ2-7): KAGVTQTPRYLIKTRGQQVTLSCSPISGHRSVSWYQQTPGQGLQFLFEYFSETQRNKGNFPGRFSGRQFSNSRSEMNVSTLELGDSALYLCASSLGLTRAEQYFGPGTRLTVT.

This clonotype has a count of ten or more. The chain links TRBV5-5 to TRBJ2-5; 11 positions match TRBD2. V was pared by 5 bases and J by 2 bases, with 5 bases of the junction left unmatched. Germline CDR1 is SGHKS and CDR2 is YYEKEE (reference sequence). This CDR3 is 15 amino acids long. Written as DNA, the CDR3 is TGTGCCAGCAGTCGACCTAGCGGGGGGCAAGAGACCCAGTACTTC. As protein: CASSRPSGGQETQYF.

This clonotype was observed at least ten times. The CDR3 region is CASRDTVGTGDTQYF. The DNA of the CDR3 is TGTGCCAGCAGGGACACGGTAGGGACCGGGGATACGCAGTATTTT. V gene TRBV27 combines with J gene TRBJ2-3, with D perhaps TRBD1 or TRBD2 (5 bases each). The V and J ends lost 6 bases and 6 bases respectively, with 19 bases between them. There are 15 residues in the CDR3. In germline, CDR1 is MNHEY, CDR2 SMNVEV (reference sequence).

The table lists this clonotype with many counts. This rearrangement joins TRBV12-3 or TRBV12-4 to TRBJ2-1; 7 bases agree with TRBD2. V was clipped by 5 bases and J by 5 bases; unmatched bases: 9. The CDR3 extends over 15 amino acids. The CDR3 nucleotides are TGTGCCAGCAGTCAATTGTCGGGGGGTAACAATGAGCAGTTCTTC. This codes for CASSQLSGGNNEQFF.

This clonotype was detected many times. The gene calls are TRBV10-3 and TRBJ2-3; 7 bases match TRBD2. After removal of 8 bases from V and 0 bases from J, the junction contained 11 bases not matched to a gene. In germline, CDR1 is ENHRY, CDR2 SYGVKD. CDR3 size: 16 residues. This CDR3 reads CAIRGGGFESTDTQYF. The CDR3 coding sequence is TGTGCCATCCGTGGGGGGGGGTTTGAGAGCACAGATACGCAGTATTTT.

A few counts support this clonotype. V and J are TRBV7-3 and TRBJ2-6; D is uncertain. V lost 1 base and J 2 bases, leaving 6 bases between the germline ends. The germline CDR1 and CDR2 sequences are SGHTA and FQGTGA. The CDR3 runs 15 residues. CDR3 sequence (DNA): TGTGCCAGCAGCTTAAGTCGAGCTGGGGCCAACGTCCTGACTTTC. This encodes CASSLSRAGANVLTF.

This clonotype was recorded at least ten times. The chain recombines TRBV5-1 with TRBJ2-1; 9 nucleotides match TRBD1. This CDR3 contains 14 residues. CDR1 and CDR2 from the germline V gene are SGHRS and YFSETQ. V lost 4 bases to trimming and J lost 6 bases; unmatched junction nucleotides: 5. The CDR3 region is CASSVDRGSNEQFF. The CDR3 DNA follows: TGCGCCAGCAGCGTTGACAGGGGGAGCAATGAGCAGTTCTTC.

This clonotype has ten or more counts. The chain recombines TRBV7-6 with TRBJ2-5; possible D gene TRBD2, 6 bases. The CDR3 spans 18 residues. CDR1 and CDR2 (germline): SGHVS, FNYEAQ. V lost 2 bases to trimming and J lost 2 bases, with 21 bases between them. DNA of the CDR3: TGTGCCAGCAGCTTACCCGGGACTCCTCAGATATTACAAGAGACCCAGTACTTC. This encodes CASSLPGTPQILQETQYF.

Details on this clonotype: Since no conserved phenylalanine or tryptophan closes the CDR3, a read error is the likely cause. This rearrangement joins TRBV4-2 to TRBJ2-1; 9 bases map to TRBD2. The CDR3 extends over 17 amino acids. In germline, CDR1 is LGHNA, CDR2 YNFKEQ. Trimming took 2 bases from V and 2 from J; bases not matched to a gene: 7. This chain's CDR3 is CASSQNPGTSPYNEQFL. Written as DNA, the CDR3 is TGTGCCAGCAGCCAAAACCCAGGGACTAGCCCCTACAATGAGCAGTTCTTA.

Many counts were recorded for this clonotype. The chain is built from TRBV28 and TRBJ2-2; TRBD2 matches 10 bases. CDR3 length: 17 residues. CDR1 is MDHEN, CDR2 SYDVKM, per germline. Trimming removed 5 bases from V and 0 bases from J; junction bases left unmatched: 6. CDR3 amino acids: CASSRGLAVTNTGELFF. CDR3 DNA: TGTGCCAGCAGTCGCGGACTAGCGGTTACGAACACCGGGGAGCTGTTTTTT.

This clonotype was counted at least ten times. V gene TRBV20-1 combines with J gene TRBJ2-1; 12 bases are a match to TRBD2. Trimming took 5 bases from V and 0 from J; bases not matched to a gene: 14. The V gene's germline CDR1 is DFQATT and CDR2 SNEGSKA (reference sequence). CDR3 size: 19 residues. The CDR3 DNA reads TGCAGTGCTCCCTTGGAGTCTAGCGGGAGGGGAGGCTCCTACAATGAGCAGTTCTTC. Translated, it gives CSAPLESSGRGGSYNEQFF.

In this sample, this clonotype turned up many times. The chain employs TRBV5-1 and TRBJ2-1, with TRBD2 matching over 7 bases. The junction had 5 bases not matched to a gene; V was cut back by 5 bases and J by 0 bases. In germline, CDR1 is SGHRS, CDR2 YFSETQ. The CDR3 length is 15 residues. In DNA, the CDR3 is TGCGCCAGCAGTGACGGCGGGGGCTCCTACAATGAGCAGTTCTTC. This codes for CASSDGGGSYNEQFF.

This clonotype was seen at least ten times. Written as DNA, the CDR3 is TGTGCCAGCTCACCGTTCGGGGGGGCCGACTACAATGAGCAGTTCTTC. This encodes CASSPFGGADYNEQFF. This chain uses TRBV18 with TRBJ2-1; TRBD2 matches at 8 bases. The junction had 7 bases not matched to a gene; V was cut back by 3 bases and J by 3 bases. The CDR3 has 16 residues. CDR1 is KGHSH and CDR2 is LQKENI in the germline V gene.

A few counts support this clonotype. V and J are TRBV12-3 or TRBV12-4 and TRBJ1-6, with D unclear. The ends were cut back, 5 bases at V and 5 bases at J, with 10 bases in the middle. This CDR3 comprises 14 residues. CDR3 sequence: CASSNRRNNSPLHF. CDR3 in DNA: TGTGCCAGCAGTAACCGTCGAAATAATTCACCCCTCCACTTT.

This clonotype was seen ten or more times. The chain couples TRBV7-2 to TRBJ1-3; maybe TRBD1 (6 bases). Per the germline V gene, CDR1 is SGHTA and CDR2 is FQGNSA. V lost 4 bases and J lost 0, with 10 bases in between. The CDR3 has 15 residues. DNA for the CDR3: TGTGCCAGCAGCTCGACAGGCGCCTCTGGAAACACCATATATTTT. It specifies CASSSTGASGNTIYF.

This clonotype was seen ten or more times. The junction differs from germline at one of its ends, possibly a read error. The chain couples TRBV7-7 to TRBJ2-5; D gene uncertain. The CDR3 totals 13 residues. From germline, CDR1 is SSHAT and CDR2 FNYEAQ (reference sequence). The chain's CDR3 is CASSLGFQETQYF. CDR3 bases: TGTGCTAGCAGCTTAGGTTTCCAAGAGACCCAGTACTTC.

This clonotype was seen many times. The rearrangement uses TRBV5-1 and TRBJ1-1; no definite D call. The CDR3 spans 13 residues. V was shortened by 0 bases and J by 4 bases, with 7 bases between the two germline ends. Germline V CDR1 and CDR2: SGHRS, YFSETQ. CDR3 amino acids: CASSLEPVTEAFF. The DNA of the CDR3 is TGCGCCAGCAGCTTGGAGCCAGTCACTGAAGCTTTCTTT. Looking up the rest from reference TRBV5-1 and TRBJ1-1 gives the full variable domain: KAGVTQTPRYLIKTRGQQVTLSCSPISGHRSVSWYQQTPGQGLQFLFEYFSETQRNKGNFPGRFSGRQFSNSRSEMNVSTLELGDSALYLCASSLEPVTEAFFGQGTRLTVV.

Ten or more counts support this clonotype. The chain carries TRBV29-1 and TRBJ1-4; no clear D gene. The CDR3 is 11 amino acids. The germline V and J ends were trimmed by 6 bases and 5 bases, with 7 bases remaining between them. From germline, CDR1 is SQVTM and CDR2 ANQGSEA. As DNA, the CDR3 is TGCAGCGTGGCTGACAATGAAAAACTGTTTTTT. Its protein product is CSVADNEKLFF.